This is a list of T cell receptor beta chains from one sample in a study of T cell responses to AZD1222 COVID-19 vaccine. TCRdb keeps only in-frame clones here, not all; method: immunoSEQ multiplex PCR. The sample has about 160,000 clones, 80% to 95% seen once; the top ten hold around 2.9%. Sequenced here: peripheral blood, sampled 28 days after the second AZD1222 dose. These receptors were collected from an adult who received the AZD1222 COVID-19 vaccine. Each CDR3 is given with its conserved first and last residue. Fields, in order: clone size, J gene, V gene, D gene, CDR3 protein, CDR3 DNA. The D gene is left open where the match is weak. Some rows mark clone size as missing; the rest say once, few, many or name a class of expanded clone.

size: -
J: TRBJ1-1
V: TRBV6-5
D: -
CDR3: CASSYSRVVSNTEAFF
DNA: TGTGCCAGCAGTTACTCGAGGGTTGTCTCTAACACTGAAGCTTTCTTT

size: -
J: TRBJ1-1
V: TRBV13
D: -
CDR3: CASSPQGNTEAFF
DNA: TGTGCCAGCAGCCCTCAAGGGAACACTGAAGCTTTCTTT

size: -
J: TRBJ2-2
V: TRBV5-1
D: -
CDR3: CASSLVGDGNTGELFF
DNA: TGCGCCAGCAGCTTGGTTGGAGATGGGAACACCGGGGAGCTGTTTTTT

size: once
J: TRBJ2-3
V: TRBV6-5
D: TRBD2
CDR3: CASSLLAEVIDTQYF
DNA: TGTGCCAGCAGCCTACTAGCGGAGGTTATAGATACGCAGTATTTT

size: -
J: TRBJ1-2
V: TRBV5-3
D: TRBD1
CDR3: CARSSLKEASGGYGYTF
DNA: TGTGCCAGAAGCTCCCTCAAGGAAGCGTCAGGGGGTTATGGCTACACCTTC

size: -
J: TRBJ2-2
V: TRBV30
D: TRBD2
CDR3: CAWSVGSGKVSGELFF
DNA: TGTGCCTGGAGTGTCGGTAGCGGGAAAGTAAGCGGGGAGCTGTTTTTT

size: -
J: TRBJ2-5
V: TRBV13
D: -
CDR3: CASSLEGETQYF
DNA: TGTGCCAGCAGCTTAGAAGGGGAGACCCAGTACTTC

size: once
J: TRBJ1-1
V: TRBV15
D: TRBD1
CDR3: CATSRYLGTGVTEAFF
DNA: TGTGCCACCAGCAGATATCTTGGGACAGGGGTTACTGAAGCTTTCTTT

size: -
J: TRBJ1-1
V: TRBV7-9
D: -
CDR3: CASSHTTGNTEAFF
DNA: TGTGCCAGCAGCCATACGACAGGCAACACTGAAGCTTTCTTT

size: -
J: TRBJ1-5
V: TRBV7-9
D: TRBD1
CDR3: CASSLESDRGYQPQHF
DNA: TGTGCCAGCAGCTTAGAATCCGACAGGGGTTATCAGCCCCAGCATTTT

size: -
J: TRBJ2-7
V: TRBV5-1
D: -
CDR3: CASSDPSGSLEQYF
DNA: TGCGCCAGCAGCGACCCCTCAGGGTCCCTCGAGCAGTACTTC

size: -
J: TRBJ1-2
V: TRBV5-3
D: -
CDR3: CARSLDLRGGYTF
DNA: TGTGCCAGAAGCTTGGATCTCAGGGGTGGCTACACCTTC

size: few
J: TRBJ1-6
V: TRBV9
D: -
CDR3: CASSVRPSDSGSPLHF
DNA: TGTGCCAGCAGCGTAAGACCATCTGATTCGGGGTCACCCCTCCACTTT

size: -
J: TRBJ2-1
V: TRBV7-9
D: TRBD2
CDR3: CASRTGTNNEQFF
DNA: TGTGCCAGCAGGACCGGGACTAACAATGAGCAGTTCTTC

size: -
J: TRBJ1-1
V: TRBV29-1
D: -
CDR3: CSVKRAQDTEAFF
DNA: TGCAGCGTTAAAAGGGCTCAGGACACTGAAGCTTTCTTT

size: -
J: TRBJ1-4
V: TRBV5-8
D: -
CDR3: CASSYRQASTNEKLFF
DNA: TGTGCCAGCAGCTACCGACAGGCCTCAACTAATGAAAAACTGTTTTTT

size: -
J: TRBJ1-2
V: TRBV5-1
D: TRBD1
CDR3: CASSLDRGPGYTF
DNA: TGCGCCAGCAGCTTGGACAGGGGGCCTGGCTACACCTTC

size: -
J: TRBJ1-1
V: TRBV6-6
D: -
CDR3: CASSQGDTEAFF
DNA: TGTGCCAGCAGTCAGGGAGACACTGAAGCTTTCTTT

size: -
J: TRBJ1-1
V: TRBV12-3/TRBV12-4
D: -
CDR3: CASSPTLGVGAFF
DNA: TGTGCCAGCAGTCCCACATTGGGGGTGGGTGCTTTCTTT

size: -
J: TRBJ2-7
V: TRBV7-9
D: -
CDR3: CASSKTLYEQYF
DNA: TGTGCCAGCAGCAAGACACTCTACGAGCAGTACTTC

size: many
J: TRBJ1-2
V: TRBV5-5
D: TRBD1
CDR3: CASSLEQGTVRGYTF
DNA: TGTGCCAGCAGCTTGGAACAGGGGACGGTACGTGGCTACACCTTC

size: -
J: TRBJ2-7
V: TRBV20-1
D: -
CDR3: CSARVDEQYF
DNA: TGCAGTGCTAGGGTGGACGAGCAGTACTTC

size: -
J: TRBJ2-2
V: TRBV29-1
D: TRBD1
CDR3: CSVPRTGVTGELFF
DNA: TGCAGCGTTCCCCGGACAGGGGTCACCGGGGAGCTGTTTTTT

size: -
J: TRBJ1-2
V: TRBV12-3/TRBV12-4
D: -
CDR3: CASRGLGRYGYTF
DNA: TGTGCCAGCAGGGGGCTGGGGAGGTATGGCTACACCTTC

size: -
J: TRBJ2-1
V: TRBV4-2
D: TRBD2
CDR3: CASSQELADNEQFF
DNA: TGTGCCAGCAGCCAGGAACTAGCGGACAATGAGCAGTTCTTC

size: once
J: TRBJ1-6
V: TRBV9
D: -
CDR3: CASSEGAPGAGNSPLHF
DNA: TGTGCCAGCAGCGAAGGGGCCCCGGGGGCAGGTAATTCACCCCTCCACTTT

size: -
J: TRBJ1-1
V: TRBV19
D: -
CDR3: CASSFLTYTEAFF
DNA: TGTGCCAGTAGTTTCCTGACCTACACTGAAGCTTTCTTT

size: -
J: TRBJ1-1
V: TRBV7-5
D: -
CDR3: CVRSLATVYSPEAFF
DNA: TGTGTCAGAAGCTTAGCCACAGTGTATTCCCCAGAAGCTTTCTTT

size: once
J: TRBJ2-7
V: TRBV18
D: -
CDR3: CASSPLDRNEQYF
DNA: TGTGCCAGCTCACCACTAGACAGAAACGAGCAGTACTTC

size: -
J: TRBJ2-7
V: TRBV28
D: TRBD1
CDR3: CASNANRGLPYEQYF
DNA: TGTGCCAGCAATGCGAACAGGGGGCTTCCCTACGAGCAGTACTTC

size: -
J: TRBJ2-7
V: TRBV28
D: -
CDR3: CASSLVGYEQYF
DNA: TGTGCCAGCAGTTTGGTAGGGTACGAGCAGTACTTC

size: -
J: TRBJ2-7
V: TRBV5-1
D: -
CDR3: CASSLESGRPGDEQYF
DNA: TGCGCCAGCAGCTTGGAGTCGGGTAGGCCCGGGGACGAGCAGTACTTC

size: -
J: TRBJ1-4
V: TRBV9
D: -
CDR3: CASSVTLGGAGEKLFF
DNA: TGTGCCAGCAGCGTAACACTCGGAGGGGCGGGTGAAAAACTGTTTTTT

size: -
J: TRBJ1-1
V: TRBV4-1
D: TRBD1
CDR3: CASSPGGQGGTEAFF
DNA: TGCGCCAGCAGCCCCGGGGGACAGGGAGGCACTGAAGCTTTCTTT

size: -
J: TRBJ1-2
V: TRBV12-3/TRBV12-4
D: TRBD1
CDR3: CASSTGGGYTF
DNA: TGTGCCAGCAGTACAGGGGGGGGCTACACCTTC

size: -
J: TRBJ2-1
V: TRBV21-1
D: -
CDR3: CASSNLAPLYNEQFF
DNA: TGTGCCAGCAGCAACTTAGCTCCCCTTTACAATGAGCAGTTCTTC

size: -
J: TRBJ1-6
V: TRBV10-1
D: -
CDR3: CASSETRRGSPLHF
DNA: TGCGCCAGCAGTGAGACACGGAGGGGCTCACCCCTCCACTTT